This T cell receptor beta chain was obtained from a study of cytomegalovirus exposure and HLA in healthy donors. J was trimmed by 4 bases and V by 5 bases; bases with no gene match: 2. The length of the CDR3 is 13 residues. Germline CDR1 is MNHNS and CDR2 is SASEGT. Turning to this clone: The antigen remains unidentified.

Study results and caveats: Most CMV-associated TCR beta chains were later found to appear HLA-restricted. A prior analysis recorded that most TCR beta V segments were productive about 90% or about 30% of the time.

PCR was performed using 60 Vbeta and 13 Jbeta primers. This table comes from immunoSEQ multiplex PCR, and its TCRdb copy is limited to in-frame clones, with some not included. The profile shows roughly 160,000 clones, 65% to 80% of them singletons. The rearrangement uses TRBV6-1 and TRBJ1-3, with 7 bases lining up with TRBD1. The receptor was isolated from a middle-aged man in good health and CMV-seronegative. Sequenced: PBMCs. The CDR3 nucleotides are TGTGCCAGCAGTCTGGACAGGGGAAACACCATATATTTT. Protein sequence: CASSLDRGNTIYF.